This T cell receptor beta chain derives from a study of shared clonotypes between healthy human individuals. Study-wide context: Each donor had three CD4 naive, three CD4 memory, two CD8 naive and one CD8 memory plate.

The table came from immunoSEQ multiplex PCR; TCRdb's copy has only in-frame clones and leaves some out. This table has around 2.3 million clones, approximately 94% appearing once. V dropped 6 bases and J dropped 0 bases, with 14 bases sitting between them. This CDR3 region has 15 residues. CDR1 and CDR2 (germline): MDHEN, SYDVKM. The chain carries TRBV28 and TRBJ1-2; no reliable D call. The source of this sequence is a man younger than 30 in good health. The sequenced material came from naive CD4+ T cells sorted from blood. The subset denotes: CD45RA+ positively selected. CDR3 nucleotides: TGTGCCAGCAGCACCTGGGCAGAAGCTAACTATGGCTACACCTTC. Protein sequence: CASSTWAEANYGYTF.